What follows is one TCR beta chain and its context. What it binds is not known. The CDR3 runs 16 residues. V shed 5 bases and J shed 1 base, with 15 bases lying between them. Germline V gives CDR1 LNHNV, CDR2 YYDKDF (reference sequence). Through a sample-barcoded 5' primer and a J-beta primer mix, a second PCR was run for roughly 6 to 12 cycles. Tags on each cDNA molecule came from a template-switch adaptor with 12 random nucleotides. TCRdb ran MiXCR on the 5' RACE reads and lists one entry per CDR3 protein. Of nearly 800,000 distinct CDR3 sequences listed, 56% are singletons. This entry is derived from a study of blood T cells in healthy people across ages. Across the study: Template switching retrieved approximately one barcoded beta molecule for each two T cells.

General study findings and limits: The study lacked donor CMV status, which possibly confounded expanded clonotype changes.

Specimen: blood. This TCR was recovered from a man aged 40-50 years in good health. This chain connects TRBV15 to TRBJ1-5; weak D call: TRBD1 (6 bases). CDR3 sequence: CATSRTGLGSNQPQHF. CDR3 bases: TGTGCCACCAGCCGAACAGGGTTAGGGAGCAATCAGCCCCAGCATTTT.